These T cell receptor beta chains were read from a single sample in a study of blood T cells in healthy people across ages. A single record per CDR3 protein comes from TCRdb applying MiXCR to the 5' RACE reads. The table has roughly 900,000 distinct CDR3 sequences, about 48% seen once; the top ten hold around an eighth. The sequenced material came from blood. These receptors came from a man aged 25 to 40 in good health. Both conserved end residues are part of each CDR3. The order of the fields is V gene, CDR3 length, J gene, CDR3 protein.

v_gene: TRBV20-1
len: 13
j_gene: TRBJ2-5
CDR3aa: CSARDGGLETQYF

v_gene: TRBV7-9
len: 16
j_gene: TRBJ2-5
CDR3aa: CASSSWGLGAQETQYF

v_gene: TRBV6-5
len: 12
j_gene: TRBJ2-7
CDR3aa: CASSYSRYEQYF

v_gene: TRBV18
len: 14
j_gene: TRBJ1-4
CDR3aa: CASSPLRPPEKLFF

v_gene: TRBV6-7
len: 14
j_gene: TRBJ2-7
CDR3aa: CASPNVCVSYEQYF

v_gene: TRBV4-1
len: 17
j_gene: TRBJ2-7
CDR3aa: CASSQGLGQGRTYEQYF

v_gene: TRBV16
len: 13
j_gene: TRBJ2-4
CDR3aa: CASSQTEFPEQYF

v_gene: TRBV10-3
len: 12
j_gene: TRBJ2-1
CDR3aa: CAISDTGNEQFF

v_gene: TRBV20-1
len: 14
j_gene: TRBJ1-2
CDR3aa: CSARPGTDKYGYTF

v_gene: TRBV28
len: 14
j_gene: TRBJ2-7
CDR3aa: CASTLGGVPYEQYF

v_gene: TRBV28
len: 14
j_gene: TRBJ2-3
CDR3aa: CASSLSGRGDTQYF

v_gene: TRBV28
len: 15
j_gene: TRBJ1-1
CDR3aa: CASSSRLEGNTEAFF

v_gene: TRBV27
len: 16
j_gene: NA
CDR3aa: CASSLASGGPEETQYF

v_gene: TRBV7-2
len: 16
j_gene: TRBJ2-2
CDR3aa: CASSARGQIDTGELFF

v_gene: TRBV12-3/TRBV12-4
len: 18
j_gene: TRBJ2-6
CDR3aa: CASSQWTGFPAGANVLTF

v_gene: TRBV12-3/TRBV12-4
len: 14
j_gene: TRBJ2-3
CDR3aa: CASSATTLRDTQYF

v_gene: TRBV24-1
len: 18
j_gene: TRBJ2-3
CDR3aa: CATSDRGLAGAHTDTQYF

v_gene: TRBV11-3
len: 16
j_gene: TRBJ2-3
CDR3aa: CASSSYKGGQEDTQYF

v_gene: TRBV6-7
len: 17
j_gene: TRBJ1-2
CDR3aa: CASISKPVVEGGMGYTF

v_gene: TRBV7-2
len: 15
j_gene: TRBJ2-7
CDR3aa: CASSSPDRNSYEQYF

v_gene: TRBV7-9
len: 16
j_gene: TRBJ2-2
CDR3aa: CASSAMGLANTGELFF

v_gene: TRBV29-1
len: 12
j_gene: TRBJ1-1
CDR3aa: CSVDRASTEAFF

v_gene: TRBV12-3/TRBV12-4
len: 14
j_gene: TRBJ1-6
CDR3aa: CASSNRAGGSPLHF

v_gene: TRBV29-1
len: 13
j_gene: TRBJ2-1
CDR3aa: CSVEAYSYNEQFF

v_gene: TRBV14
len: 14
j_gene: TRBJ2-7
CDR3aa: CASSQSRDIYEQYF

v_gene: TRBV3-1
len: 15
j_gene: TRBJ2-1
CDR3aa: CASSLPSTGYNEQFF

v_gene: TRBV6-2/TRBV6-3
len: 13
j_gene: TRBJ1-2
CDR3aa: CASSPTRDRGYTF

v_gene: TRBV2
len: 14
j_gene: TRBJ2-7
CDR3aa: CASSESTGSPAQYF

v_gene: TRBV4-2
len: 17
j_gene: TRBJ1-4
CDR3aa: CASSQDPPGSTNEKLFF

v_gene: TRBV18
len: 14
j_gene: TRBJ1-6
CDR3aa: CASSPGQFNSPLHF

v_gene: TRBV3-1
len: 14
j_gene: TRBJ2-3
CDR3aa: CASSPGLVRDTQYF